Below, 10 T cell receptor beta chains from the same sample are listed, as sequenced in a study of T cell responses to AZD1222 COVID-19 vaccine. TCRdb keeps only in-frame clones here, not all; method: immunoSEQ multiplex PCR. The data show approximately 150,000 clones, around 94% seen once. Material: peripheral blood, obtained 28 days after the second AZD1222 dose. The receptors stem from an adult who received the AZD1222 COVID-19 vaccine.

The chain has TRBV4-2 and TRBJ2-7; D is uncertain. V gave up 0 bases and J gave up 2 bases, with 8 bases separating them. The CDR3 loop spans 14 amino acids. Germline assignment: CDR1 LGHNA and CDR2 YNFKEQ. CDR3 in DNA: TGTGCCAGCAGCCAAGAGTGGAGAGCCTACGAGCAGTACTTC. This translates into CASSQEWRAYEQYF.

The J gene is TRBJ1-5, the V gene TRBV6-5; the D gene is possibly TRBD1 (6 bases). Germline V CDR1 and CDR2: MNHEY, SVGAGI. With 8 bases removed from V and 7 bases from J, the gap between germline ends came to 21 bases. The CDR3 consists of 15 residues. CDR3 in amino acids: CASSLQGGGSQPQHF. The CDR3 DNA sequence: TGTGCCAGCTCACTACAGGGAGGGGGAAGCCAGCCCCAGCATTTT.

V and J are TRBV28 and TRBJ1-5; 11 bases map to TRBD1. The CDR3 sequence is 16 residues long. Germline V gene sequence: CDR1 MDHEN, CDR2 SYDVKM. V lost 3 bases and J lost 6; bases outside the gene matches: 7. CDR3 bases: TGTGCCAGCAGTTTCCTGGACAGGGGGCTAGGTCAGCCCCAGCATTTT. Residues: CASSFLDRGLGQPQHF.

The V and J genes are TRBV28 and TRBJ1-2, with TRBD1 identical over 11 bases. V was clipped by 6 bases and J by 4 bases; unmatched bases: 4. The length of the CDR3 is 14 residues. Germline CDR1 is MDHEN and CDR2 is SYDVKM. CDR3 amino acids: CASRRTGGSYGYTF. In DNA form, the CDR3 reads TGTGCCAGCAGGCGGACAGGGGGCTCCTATGGCTACACCTTC.

This chain links TRBV30 with TRBJ1-5; no firm D call. The V end lost 0 bases, the J end lost 7 bases, and 7 bases lay between the germline ends. This CDR3 comprises 12 residues. Germline V gene sequence: CDR1 GTSNPN, CDR2 SVGIG (reference sequence). CDR3 nucleotides: TGTGCCTGGAGTGTAACCGGCCAGCCCCAGCATTTT. It encodes CAWSVTGQPQHF.

In this sample, this clone turned up once. The J gene is TRBJ1-1, the V gene TRBV9; maybe TRBD1 (5 bases). The CDR3 is 12 residues long. Trimming took off 3 bases at V and 6 bases at J, with 9 bases between the two ends. CDR1 and CDR2 (germline): SGDLS, YYNGEE. CDR3 amino acids: CASSASGAEAFF. Written as DNA, the CDR3 is TGTGCCAGCAGCGCGTCGGGGGCTGAAGCTTTCTTT.

This chain links TRBV3-1 (or the pseudogene TRBV3-2) with TRBJ1-3; perhaps TRBD1 as D (6 bases). This CDR3 is 15 amino acids long. Deletions cut 4 bases from V and 0 bases from J, with 10 bases between. Germline lookup yields CDR1 LGHDT and CDR2 YNNKEL (reference sequence). The CDR3 DNA sequence: TGTGCCAGCAGCCCGACAGGAGTCTCTGGAAACACCATATATTTT. Translated: CASSPTGVSGNTIYF.

The V call is TRBV6-2 or TRBV6-3, the J call TRBJ2-6; TRBD1 aligns across 7 bases. Germline-derived CDR1 and CDR2 are MNHEY and SVGEGT. The CDR3 runs 17 residues. V was pared by 2 bases and J by 0 bases, with 4 bases of the junction left unmatched. DNA of the CDR3: TGTGCCAGCAGTTACGGGGGACAGTTCTCTGGGGCCAACGTCCTGACTTTC. Translation gives CASSYGGQFSGANVLTF.

V gene TRBV11-2 combines with J gene TRBJ2-7, with 11 bases aligning to TRBD2. This CDR3 has 16 amino acids. Unmatched junction bases numbered 5, after V lost 1 base and J lost 3 bases. The germline CDR1 and CDR2 sequences are SGHAT and FQNNGV. This chain's CDR3 is CASSLGPTSGSYEQYF. CDR3 bases: TGTGCCAGCAGCTTAGGCCCCACTAGCGGGAGCTACGAGCAGTACTTC.

The chain recombines TRBV21-1 with TRBJ1-1; no check of the table's D call, TRBD1, against the DNA was made. TRBV21-1 is designated a pseudogene. This CDR3 has 13 residues. As DNA, the CDR3 is TGTGCCAGCACCACAGGGGATAACACTGAAGCTTTCTTT. Encoded protein: CASTTGDNTEAFF.